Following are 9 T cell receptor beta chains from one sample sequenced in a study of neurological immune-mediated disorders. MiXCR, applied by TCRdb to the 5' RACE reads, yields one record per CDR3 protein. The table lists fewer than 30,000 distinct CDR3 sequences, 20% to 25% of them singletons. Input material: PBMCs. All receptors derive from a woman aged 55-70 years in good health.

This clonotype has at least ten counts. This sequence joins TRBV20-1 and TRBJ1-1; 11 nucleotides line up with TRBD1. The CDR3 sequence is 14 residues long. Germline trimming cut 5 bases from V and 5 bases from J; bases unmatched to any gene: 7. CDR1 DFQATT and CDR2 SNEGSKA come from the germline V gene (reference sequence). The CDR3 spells CSAHGQGAVTEAFF. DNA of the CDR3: TGCAGTGCTCACGGACAGGGGGCGGTAACTGAAGCTTTCTTT.

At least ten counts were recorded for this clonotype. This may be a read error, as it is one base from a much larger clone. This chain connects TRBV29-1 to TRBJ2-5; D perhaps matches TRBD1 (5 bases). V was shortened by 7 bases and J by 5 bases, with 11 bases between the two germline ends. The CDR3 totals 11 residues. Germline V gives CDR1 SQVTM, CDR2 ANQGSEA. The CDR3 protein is CSARVGETQYF. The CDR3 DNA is TGCAGCGCCAGGGTAGGGGAGACCCAGTACTTC.

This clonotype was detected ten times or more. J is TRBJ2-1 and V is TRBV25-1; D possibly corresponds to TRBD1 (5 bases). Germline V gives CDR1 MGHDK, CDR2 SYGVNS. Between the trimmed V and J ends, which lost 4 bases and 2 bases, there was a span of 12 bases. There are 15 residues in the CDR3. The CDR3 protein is CASSAPRGTYNEQFF. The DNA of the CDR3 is TGTGCCAGCAGTGCCCCAAGGGGAACCTACAATGAGCAGTTCTTC.

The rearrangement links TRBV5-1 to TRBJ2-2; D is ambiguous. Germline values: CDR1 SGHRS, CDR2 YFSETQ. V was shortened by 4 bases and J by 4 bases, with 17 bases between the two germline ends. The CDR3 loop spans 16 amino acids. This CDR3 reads CASSILIPGLTGELFF. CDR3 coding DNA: TGCGCCAGCAGCATACTAATACCGGGCCTCACCGGGGAGCTGTTTTTT. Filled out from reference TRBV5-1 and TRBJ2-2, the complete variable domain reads KAGVTQTPRYLIKTRGQQVTLSCSPISGHRSVSWYQQTPGQGLQFLFEYFSETQRNKGNFPGRFSGRQFSNSRSEMNVSTLELGDSALYLCASSILIPGLTGELFFGEGSRLTVL.

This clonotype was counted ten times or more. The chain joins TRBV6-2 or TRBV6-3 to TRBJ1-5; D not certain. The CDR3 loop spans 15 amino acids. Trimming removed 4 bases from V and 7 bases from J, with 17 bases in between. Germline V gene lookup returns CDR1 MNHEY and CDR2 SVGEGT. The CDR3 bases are TGTGCCAGCAGTTTCCGCCCCGGGAGAGGACAGCCCCAGCATTTT. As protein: CASSFRPGRGQPQHF.

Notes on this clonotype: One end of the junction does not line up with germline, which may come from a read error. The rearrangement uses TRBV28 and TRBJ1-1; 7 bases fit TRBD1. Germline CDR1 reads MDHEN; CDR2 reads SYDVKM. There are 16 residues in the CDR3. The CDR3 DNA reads TGTGCCAGCAGTTTGCACCACAGGGGTGTGAACACTGAAGCTATCTTT. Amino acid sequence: CASSLHHRGVNTEAIF.

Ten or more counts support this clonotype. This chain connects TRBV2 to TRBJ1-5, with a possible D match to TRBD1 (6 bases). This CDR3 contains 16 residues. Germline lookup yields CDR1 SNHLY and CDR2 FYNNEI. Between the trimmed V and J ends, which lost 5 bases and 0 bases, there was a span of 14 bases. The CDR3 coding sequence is TGTGCCAGCAGTTTCGACAGGAGCTTTAGCAATCAGCCCCAGCATTTT. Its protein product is CASSFDRSFSNQPQHF. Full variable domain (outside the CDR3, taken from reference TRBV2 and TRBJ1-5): EPEVTQTPSHQVTQMGQEVILRCVPISNHLYFYWYRQILGQKVEFLVSFYNNEISEKSEIFDDQFSVERPDGSNFTLKIRSTKLEDSAMYFCASSFDRSFSNQPQHFGDGTRLSIL.

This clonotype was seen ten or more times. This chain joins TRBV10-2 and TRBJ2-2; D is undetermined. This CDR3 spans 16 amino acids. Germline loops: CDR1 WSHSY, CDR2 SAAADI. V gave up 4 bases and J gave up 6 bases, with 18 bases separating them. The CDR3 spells CASSGWAGEVPGELFF. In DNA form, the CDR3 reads TGCGCCAGCAGTGGATGGGCAGGAGAAGTACCCGGGGAGCTGTTTTTT.

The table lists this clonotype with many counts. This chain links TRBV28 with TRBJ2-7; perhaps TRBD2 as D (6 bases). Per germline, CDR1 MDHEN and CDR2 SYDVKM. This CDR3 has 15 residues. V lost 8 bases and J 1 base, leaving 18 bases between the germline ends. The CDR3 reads CASGGFGRRSYEQYF. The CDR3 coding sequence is TGTGCCAGCGGAGGGTTCGGGAGAAGGTCCTACGAGCAGTACTTC.